The clone carrying this TCR beta chain came up a few times. Its antigen remains unknown. This sample stems from a study of memory CD4+ T cells and cytomegalovirus serostatus. Whole-study context: Healthy Belgian adult donors included about nine CMV-positive and 24 CMV-negative people. Overall study results and limits: Suggested: most of the CMV-linked TCR signature lies in CD4+ memory cells. Each of 67 CMV-associated TCRbeta sequences occurred in one to five individuals.

The sort gate was single viable CD3+CD4+CD8-CD45RO+ cells for memory CD4+ T cells. In the study's own analysis: After removing out-of-frame reads, approximately 2.2 million distinct TCRbeta sequences remained. Method: immunoSEQ multiplex PCR; TCRdb's copy keeps in-frame clones and lacks some. V, J and clone size derive from that table, while D and trimming were established from the DNA sequence. Of over 60,000 clones listed, 82% are singletons. Trimming pared 3 bases from V and 5 bases from J, leaving 16 bases between. Germline V gene sequence: CDR1 MNHNS, CDR2 SASEGT. The CDR3 is 15 amino acids. Sequenced: memory CD4+ T cells from blood. The rearrangement links TRBV6-1 to TRBJ1-2; no reliable D call. The receptor comes from an adult in good health and CMV-seronegative. The CDR3 spells CASSDGPGEEYGYTF. CDR3 nucleotide sequence: TGTGCCAGCAGTGACGGTCCGGGAGAGGAGTATGGCTACACCTTC.